A selection of T cell receptor beta chains follows, all from one sample in a study of T cell changes during pregnancy in multiple sclerosis. Sequencing was performed with immunoSEQ multiplex PCR; in TCRdb, only in-frame clones are kept and a portion is missing. The sample includes 90,000 or so clones, approximately 90% of them seen just once. The sample in question was peripheral blood, obtained in the first trimester of pregnancy. These receptor sequences come from a female donor in good health, enrolled as a control in a pregnancy study. Both conserved end residues are part of each CDR3. For some rows the clone size is stated as once, few or many, or as a class when expanded; others skip it.

cdr3_length clone_size v_call cdr3_aa
14 . TRBV5-6 CASSSGSRSYEQYF
12 . TRBV25-1 CASSSGGPTQYF
16 . TRBV7-2 CASSRDSSITSYEQYF
13 . TRBV10-3 CATQGRTSYEQYF
14 . TRBV7-2 CASSLKAGTYEQYF
17 . TRBV11-2 CASSFYGRAKGANVLTF
14 . TRBV27 CASTSMRGQETQYF
12 few TRBV10-3 CAISDRTDTQYF
14 few TRBV16 CASSQGTGGKGYTF
14 . TRBV7-6 CASSSQLDNSPLHF
15 . TRBV27 CASRLLTGGRTEAFF
17 . TRBV5-6 CASSLKILGQWGTEAFF
13 . TRBV7-6 CASSSSGGTEAFF
15 few TRBV28 CASSLIGGGNTEAFF
12 once TRBV28 CASTTQGHEQYF
15 . TRBV15 CATSREGAGNQPQHF
13 once TRBV10-3 CAISDRGTGEQYF
13 once TRBV6-5 CASRQDRTTEAFF
16 . TRBV4-1 CASSQATGMVTDTQYF
15 . TRBV9 CASSVRWGLQETQYF
15 . TRBV28 CASSLRQEYNQPQHF
15 few TRBV7-2 CASSEMVTGIYGYTF
12 . TRBV2 CASSGQGIEQYF
12 once TRBV11-2 CASSRGEETQYF
16 . TRBV7-2 CASSPDREGGIWALHF
18 . TRBV25-1 CASSPGQFRKSLNTEAFF
16 . TRBV6-1 CASSEGEGSGGNEQFF
14 . TRBV2 CASSVQGRNTEAFF
14 . TRBV2 CASKVQGNTGELFF
18 . TRBV5-5 CASSFSPTTRQPRETQYF
16 . TRBV19 CASSLGQVVGADTQYF
16 . TRBV5-8 CASSPGQIYINEKLFF
14 . TRBV28 CASTQGMRTGELFF
13 . TRBV6-1 CASSLRGNTEAFF
16 . TRBV14 CASSQGGGGRYNEQFF
13 . TRBV7-2 CASRWTGGGEQYF
13 . TRBV15 CATSRRVDNEQFF
14 . TRBV27 CASRQVGPGYGYTF
12 . TRBV15 CATSPGGQPQHF
14 . TRBV4-1 CASSRLDGSYEQYF
17 . TRBV7-2 CASSLRTGEGPGNTIYF
12 . TRBV2 CASNTGGTEAFF
11 . TRBV2 CARGEGGELFF
14 . TRBV30 CAWSMGVVPYGYTF
14 . TRBV6-5 CASRFAGGEGGYTF
15 . TRBV7-2 CASSLFSQGVVVAFF
16 . TRBV6-6 CASRHGGGLSSGEQYF
17 . TRBV7-5 CARSLVDGTKSEETQYF
15 . TRBV6-5 CASRRPSRSGTEAFF
13 . TRBV4-3 CASSQGRGYGYTF